This is a list of T cell receptor beta chains from one sample in a study of molecular identifiers for immune sequencing clone quantification. One entry per CDR3 protein, called by TCRdb with MiXCR from the PCR reads. The sample lists roughly 24,000 distinct CDR3 sequences; roughly 15% were seen once. Sequencing was done on a sample of naive CD8+ T cells from blood, with Jurkat cell RNA spiked in. These receptors were collected from a human donor in good health. Some libraries in this study had Jurkat cell RNA spiked in. The CDR3 runs from the conserved cysteine through the conserved F or W. Fields, in order: clone size, J gene, V gene, D gene, CDR3 DNA, CDR3 protein. The D gene is left open where the match is weak. Size is stated for part of the rows, as once, few or many counts, or as a class when the clone is expanded.

many TRBJ2-1 TRBV11-2 NA TGTGCCAGCAGCTTAGTTGCAGGGGAAACACCCTACAATGAGCAGTTCTTC CASSLVAGETPYNEQFF
many TRBJ2-7 TRBV19 NA TGTGCCAGTAGTATAGGAACGCGGAACGAGCAGTACTTC CASSIGTRNEQYF
many TRBJ2-5 TRBV7-9 NA TGTGCCAGCATGGAAGCCGGGGGTATGGAGACCCAGTACTTC CASMEAGGMETQYF
few TRBJ2-7 TRBV3-1 NA TGTGCCAGCAGCCAAGGACCTGTCTACGAGCAGTACTTC CASSQGPVYEQYF
many TRBJ2-3 TRBV13 TRBD1 TGTGCCAGCAGCACTATGGACAGGGGAACAGATACGCAGTATTTT CASSTMDRGTDTQYF
many TRBJ2-7 TRBV30 NA TGTGCCTGGGAGGGAGACAGCTCCTACGAGCAGTACTTC CAWEGDSSYEQYF
many TRBJ2-7 TRBV2 NA TGTGCCAGCAGTGATGAAGACAGCTACTACGAGCAGTACTTC CASSDEDSYYEQYF
medium-sized TRBJ2-7 TRBV6-6 TRBD2 TGTGCCAGCACTCGGGAGGCTCCAAACGAGCAGTACTTC CASTREAPNEQYF
medium-sized TRBJ2-7 TRBV29-1 NA TGCAGCGTTGAAGGCCCCGCGCCTCCTGGGGAGTACTTC CSVEGPAPPGEYF
NA TRBJ2-7 TRBV4-3 NA TGCGCCAGCAGCCAAGAATGGGGGTCATCCTACGAGCAGTACTTC CASSQEWGSSYEQYF
many TRBJ2-3 TRBV6-5 NA TGTGCCAGCAGTGAAACGTCCTGGGGGGGCGGGCGCACAGATACGCAGTATTTT CASSETSWGGGRTDTQYF
many TRBJ1-2 TRBV7-8 NA TGTGCCAGCAGCTTAGAATACGCGGGGATTAACAACTATGGCTACACCTTC CASSLEYAGINNYGYTF
once TRBJ1-1 TRBV30 NA TGTGCCTGGAGTGTACCAGCGGATCCGAACACTGAGGCTTTCTTT CAWSVPADPNTEAFF
NA TRBJ2-7 TRBV7-9 TRBD1 TGTGCCAGCAGCTCGGCAGGGGGACAGTACGACGAGCAGTACTTC CASSSAGGQYDEQYF
NA TRBJ2-7 TRBV21-1 NA TGTGCCAGCAGCAAAGGAAGCGAGCAGTACTTC CASSKGSEQYF
many TRBJ2-5 TRBV7-6 TRBD2 TGTGCCAGCAGCTTCACTAGCGGGAGCGATGAGACCCAGTACTTC CASSFTSGSDETQYF
NA TRBJ1-1 TRBV7-9 TRBD1 TGCGCCAGCAGCCACCCCCGGGACAGGACCTATTTGAACACTGAAGCTTTCTTT CASSHPRDRTYLNTEAFF
many TRBJ2-7 TRBV4-3 TRBD2 TGCGCCAGCAGTCTCGACATAACGGGACTAGCGGGGGGTGGAAACTCCTACGAGCAGTACTTC CASSLDITGLAGGGNSYEQYF
many TRBJ1-1 TRBV29-1 NA TGCAGCGTTGAAGAGGGGTTAGCTTTCTTT CSVEEGLAFF
many TRBJ1-1 TRBV6-4 NA TGTGCCAGCAGCATGGCAGGGGCAACTTTCTTT CASSMAGATFF
many TRBJ2-3 TRBV4-2 TRBD2 TGTGCCAGCAGCCAAACTAGCGGGACGATTAGCACAGATACGCAGTATTTT CASSQTSGTISTDTQYF
many TRBJ2-1 TRBV29-1 TRBD2 TGCAGCGTTCCGGGACTAGCGGTTGAGCAGTTCTTC CSVPGLAVEQFF
many TRBJ2-2 TRBV12-3/TRBV12-4 NA TGTGCCAGCAGTTTAAGGGGGGACGGGGAGCTGTTTTTT CASSLRGDGELFF
many TRBJ1-5 TRBV27 NA TGTGCCAGCAGGGGACCGGCCCTTTCGCCCCAGCATTTT CASRGPALSPQHF
many TRBJ1-1 TRBV4-2 NA TGTGCCAGCAGCCAAGATCAGGCGACGAACACTGAAGCTTTCTTT CASSQDQATNTEAFF
many TRBJ2-1 TRBV7-2 TRBD2 TGTGCCAGCAGCTTAGGGCTAGCGGGAAGCTACAATGAGCAGTTCTTC CASSLGLAGSYNEQFF
many TRBJ2-7 TRBV7-6 NA TGTGCCAGCAGTCTGACAGAATCTGGCGAGCAGTACTTC CASSLTESGEQYF
few TRBJ2-7 TRBV4-3 NA TGCGCCAGCAGCCAAGTACGGTTCGACAACTACGAGCAGTACTTC CASSQVRFDNYEQYF
many TRBJ2-1 TRBV7-9 NA TGTGCCAGCAGCCCGCCTAGGGGTTTAGAGCAGTTCTTC CASSPPRGLEQFF
many TRBJ1-3 TRBV4-1 TRBD1 TGCGCCAGCAGCCAAAAACCCCACGGACAGGGTCCCCCTTCCTCTGGAAACACCATATATTTT CASSQKPHGQGPPSSGNTIYF
many TRBJ2-3 TRBV10-3 NA TGTGCCATCAGGAACATTTTTGGGGGGCTGAGGACAGATACGCAGTATTTT CAIRNIFGGLRTDTQYF
many TRBJ2-7 TRBV27 NA TGTGCCAGCAGTTCCGGATTGGGCTACGAGCAGTACTTC CASSSGLGYEQYF
few TRBJ1-1 TRBV27 TRBD1 TGTGCCAGCTCATCCGACTGGGACAGCCATCAAGCTTTCTTT CASSSDWDSHQAFF
NA TRBJ2-3 TRBV11-2 NA TGTGCCAGCCATGGACACCTTAGCACAGATACGCAGTATTTT CASHGHLSTDTQYF
many TRBJ1-1 TRBV4-1 NA TGCGCCAGCAGCCACCGGGACACCAACTCGGGGACTGAAGCTTTCTTT CASSHRDTNSGTEAFF